Shown below are 7 T cell receptor beta chains from a single sample sequenced in a study of PD-1 blockade in classical Hodgkin lymphoma. The data were produced by immunoSEQ multiplex PCR, yet TCRdb's version contains in-frame clones alone and is incomplete. This sample has just under 30,000 clones, with 70% to 85% found just once. The patients all showed relapse after autologous stem cell transplantation, while their brentuximab vedotin exposure varied. This specimen was peripheral blood mononuclear cells (PBMCs), taken before the second cycle of nivolumab. The origin of the receptors is a human donor with classical Hodgkin lymphoma.

This rearrangement joins TRBV19 to TRBJ2-7; D is perhaps TRBD1 (6 bases). The CDR3 contains 14 residues. Germline V gives CDR1 LNHDA, CDR2 SQIVND (reference sequence). V gave up 5 bases and J gave up 6 bases, with 17 bases separating them. The CDR3 sequence: CASSSQGLSGEQYF. CDR3 coding DNA: TGTGCCAGTAGTTCACAGGGATTATCGGGCGAGCAGTACTTC.

The V call is TRBV28, the J call TRBJ2-6; D is uncertain. Germline V gene sequence: CDR1 MDHEN, CDR2 SYDVKM. CDR3 size: 17 residues. The V end lost 0 bases, the J end lost 0 bases, and 9 bases lay between the germline ends. This chain's CDR3 is CASSLWGFSSGANVLTF. CDR3 sequence (DNA): TGTGCCAGCAGTTTATGGGGATTTAGCTCTGGGGCCAACGTCCTGACTTTC.

The CDR3 bases are TGTGCCAGCAGCACTCGAGGGGGGGGGAGCCAGCCCCAGCATTTT. It specifies CASSTRGGGSQPQHF. The chain uses TRBV5-6 and TRBJ1-5, with D possibly being TRBD1 (6 bases). Per germline, CDR1 SGHDT and CDR2 YYEEEE. This CDR3 is 15 amino acids long. Between the trimmed V and J ends, which lost 4 bases and 7 bases, there was a span of 18 bases.

This clone was seen a single time. The V call is TRBV28, the J call TRBJ1-4; 7 positions match TRBD1. The CDR3 length is 15 residues. Germline V gene lookup returns CDR1 MDHEN and CDR2 SYDVKM. V lost 6 bases and J lost 5; bases outside the gene matches: 9. The CDR3 DNA reads TGTGCCAGCAGCCCGGGACAGACGAGAAATGAAAAACTGTTTTTT. It specifies CASSPGQTRNEKLFF.

This chain joins TRBV29-1 and TRBJ1-4, with D uncertain. CDR3 size: 12 residues. The V gene lost 6 bases and the J gene lost 5 bases, with 10 bases spanning the gap. Germline CDR1 reads SQVTM; CDR2 reads ANQGSEA. The CDR3 region is CSVVLGNEKLFF. The CDR3 DNA reads as TGCAGCGTCGTCCTGGGCAATGAAAAACTGTTTTTT.

The chain employs TRBV19 and TRBJ1-5; a weak D match, TRBD1 (5 bases). V lost 5 bases, J lost 2 bases, and 16 bases lay in between. Germline V gene data show CDR1 as LNHDA and CDR2 as SQIVND (reference sequence). The CDR3 is 16 residues long. The CDR3 coding sequence is TGTGCCAGTAGTGATTCAGGGTGGGTGGGCAATCAGCCCCAGCATTTT. Translating gives CASSDSGWVGNQPQHF.

A few counts support this clone. V and J are TRBV30 and TRBJ1-5; D remains ambiguous. The germline V and J ends were trimmed by 1 base and 7 bases, with 11 bases remaining between them. Germline V gene sequence: CDR1 GTSNPN, CDR2 SVGIG (reference sequence). This CDR3 comprises 13 residues. CDR3 DNA: TGTGCCTGGAGTGCGAACGGGTGGCAGCCCCAGCATTTT. It codes for CAWSANGWQPQHF.